Following are 26 T cell receptor beta chains from one sample sequenced in a study of cytomegalovirus exposure and HLA in healthy donors. Method: immunoSEQ multiplex PCR; TCRdb's copy keeps in-frame clones and lacks some. The sample shows roughly 100,000 clones, about nine tenths of them seen only once. Input material: PBMCs. All receptors come from a woman aged 18-29 years in good health and CMV-seropositive.

For the CDR3, the DNA is TGTGCCACCCAAATTGTCGGTGAAAGAAATGAGCAGTTCTTC. This translates into CATQIVGERNEQFF. The rearrangement joins TRBV2 to TRBJ2-1, with D unresolved. The CDR3 is made up of 14 amino acids. CDR1 is SNHLY, CDR2 FYNNEI, per germline. The V gene lost 10 bases and the J gene lost 7 bases, with 20 bases spanning the gap.

This clone was detected only a few times. V is TRBV6-6 and J is TRBJ1-2; tentatively, D is TRBD1 (5 bases). Germline V lookup: CDR1 MNHNY, CDR2 SVGAGI (reference sequence). This CDR3 is built from 12 residues. Between the trimmed V and J ends, which lost 5 bases and 7 bases, there was a span of 11 bases. CDR3 region: CASSDSVPGYTF. CDR3 bases: TGTGCCAGCAGTGACAGCGTCCCTGGCTACACCTTC.

The chain recombines TRBV11-2 with TRBJ1-4; D is perhaps TRBD1 (6 bases). The CDR3 is 14 residues long. From germline, CDR1 is SGHAT and CDR2 FQNNGV. The V end was cut by 6 bases, the J end by 3 bases, with 11 bases between. CDR3 DNA: TGTGCCAGCAGAAATACAGGGTCTAATGAAAAACTGTTTTTT. The encoded protein is CASRNTGSNEKLFF.

This clone was counted only a few times. The chain combines TRBV10-3 with TRBJ1-6; perhaps TRBD1 as D (6 bases). Germline lookup yields CDR1 ENHRY and CDR2 SYGVKD. CDR3 length: 13 residues. The ends were cut back, 8 bases at V and 7 bases at J, with 12 bases in the middle. The CDR3 loop is CAISPGDNSPLHF. DNA for the CDR3: TGTGCCATCTCGCCAGGGGACAATTCACCCCTCCACTTT.

V usage is TRBV5-6 and J usage is TRBJ2-5, with 7 bases matching TRBD2. V lost 3 bases to trimming and J lost 5 bases; unmatched junction nucleotides: 10. The CDR3 totals 15 residues. Germline V gene lookup returns CDR1 SGHDT and CDR2 YYEEEE. The CDR3 is CASSSPDGGMETQYF. The DNA of the CDR3 is TGTGCCAGCAGCTCCCCCGACGGGGGGATGGAGACCCAGTACTTC.

The CDR3 loop is CASSPDQVGTGELFF. CDR3 nucleotides: TGTGCCAGCAGCCCAGACCAGGTCGGAACCGGGGAGCTGTTTTTT. This rearrangement joins TRBV7-2 to TRBJ2-2; D gene ambiguous. V lost 5 bases and J lost 5, with 15 bases in between. The CDR3 has 15 residues. In germline, CDR1 is SGHTA, CDR2 FQGNSA.

The chain carries TRBV7-9 and TRBJ2-2; TRBD1 agrees at 9 bases. CDR1 is SEHNR, CDR2 FQNEAQ, per germline (reference sequence). The V segment lost 8 bases and the J segment 3 bases; nucleotides outside the gene matches: 13. The CDR3 length is 17 residues. In nucleotides, the CDR3 is TGTGCCAGCCTTGACAGGGGGACCGACACGTACACCGGGGAGCTGTTTTTT. Translation: CASLDRGTDTYTGELFF.

The rearrangement joins TRBV2 to TRBJ2-3, with 10 bases matching TRBD2. The J segment lost 6 bases and the V segment lost 8 bases, leaving 11 bases of the junction unmatched. Germline loops: CDR1 SNHLY, CDR2 FYNNEI. The CDR3 spans 15 residues. CDR3 loop: CASGTRASGGDTQYF. In DNA, the CDR3 is TGTGCCAGCGGAACGAGGGCTAGCGGGGGTGATACGCAGTATTTT.

CDR3 sequence (DNA): TGCAGCGTGGGACAGGGCCAGGTTAGGGGGCAGTACTTC. Translation gives CSVGQGQVRGQYF. The chain couples TRBV29-1 to TRBJ2-7; TRBD1 aligns across 9 bases. The junction had 12 bases not matched to a gene; V was cut back by 6 bases and J by 9 bases. Germline CDR1 SQVTM, CDR2 ANQGSEA. This CDR3 is 13 amino acids long.

The chain links TRBV6-1 to TRBJ2-5; 11 nucleotides align to TRBD2. This CDR3 has 18 residues. Germline CDR1 reads MNHNS; CDR2 reads SASEGT. With V trimmed by 1 base and J by 3 bases, 10 bases remained unmatched. The CDR3 protein is CASSEEIGSGGAKETQYF. CDR3 bases: TGTGCCAGCAGTGAAGAAATAGGTAGCGGGGGGGCCAAAGAGACCCAGTACTTC.

The CDR3 sequence is CASSLSNLSGNTIYF. DNA for the CDR3: TGTGCCAGCAGTTTATCGAACCTATCTGGAAACACCATATATTTT. The chain carries TRBV28 and TRBJ1-3; unclear D gene. Germline-derived CDR1 and CDR2 are MDHEN and SYDVKM. The CDR3 loop spans 15 amino acids. V was cut by 1 base and J by 1 base, with 8 bases left in between.

CDR3 nucleotides: TGCAGTGCCCCCTTTTACGGGGAGCTGTTTTTT. Amino acid sequence: CSAPFYGELFF. The chain combines TRBV20-1 with TRBJ2-2; no firm D call. Trimming took off 6 bases at V and 7 bases at J, with 9 bases between the two ends. The CDR3 totals 11 residues. Germline V lookup: CDR1 DFQATT, CDR2 SNEGSKA (reference sequence).

This chain connects TRBV28 to TRBJ2-2, with 7 bases fitting TRBD2. Looked up from germline, CDR1 is MDHEN and CDR2 is SYDVKM. V was pared by 5 bases and J by 4 bases, with 10 bases of the junction left unmatched. The CDR3 loop spans 16 amino acids. CDR3 DNA sequence: TGTGCCAGCAGTCCTGAAGGGAGGGAGAGCACCGGGGAGCTGTTTTTT. Protein product: CASSPEGRESTGELFF.

This rearrangement joins TRBV19 to TRBJ2-2; D may be TRBD1 (6 bases). CDR3 size: 13 residues. Germline lookup yields CDR1 LNHDA and CDR2 SQIVND (reference sequence). Trimming removed 5 bases at V and 5 bases at J, with 9 bases between. The CDR3 nucleotides are TGTGCCAGTAGTCTGGGGACAACCGGGGAGCTGTTTTTT. Translating it yields CASSLGTTGELFF.

This clone was recorded once. This rearrangement joins TRBV9 to TRBJ1-5; 7 bases agree with TRBD1. The CDR3 spans 15 residues. Germline V lookup: CDR1 SGDLS, CDR2 YYNGEE. Losses at the gene ends were 0 bases for V and 5 bases for J; bases not matched to a gene: 5. The CDR3 DNA is TGTGCCAGCAGCGTAGACGGGACAGATTATCAGCCCCAGCATTTT. Amino acids: CASSVDGTDYQPQHF.

The genes are TRBV27 and TRBJ1-1; 7 nucleotides agree with TRBD1. The ends lost 7 bases at V and 1 base at J; junction bases unmatched: 6. Germline V gives CDR1 MNHEY, CDR2 SMNVEV (reference sequence). The CDR3 sequence is 14 residues long. The CDR3 nucleotides are TGTGCCAGCAAATTACACAGGGGGAACACTGAAGCTTTCTTT. Residues: CASKLHRGNTEAFF.

This clone was recorded many times. The chain has TRBV5-1 and TRBJ2-7; 9 nucleotides align to TRBD1. Per germline, CDR1 SGHRS and CDR2 YFSETQ. The CDR3 runs to 13 residues. With V trimmed by 0 bases and J by 12 bases, 7 bases remained unmatched. CDR3 coding DNA: TGCGCCAGCAGCTTGGCCGGAGACAGGGGGGGGTACGTC. Residues: CASSLAGDRGGYV.

The chain couples TRBV6-5 to TRBJ2-3; D ambiguous. Trimming shortened V by 5 bases and J by 0 bases, and 12 bases separated the two germline ends. Per the germline V gene, CDR1 is MNHEY and CDR2 is SVGAGI. CDR3 length: 15 residues. CDR3 residues: CASSPSAASTDTQYF. CDR3 nucleotide sequence: TGTGCCAGCAGTCCTTCCGCGGCTAGCACAGATACGCAGTATTTT.

The V gene is TRBV6-1, the J gene TRBJ1-2; TRBD1 aligns across 7 bases. After removal of 7 bases from V and 8 bases from J, the junction contained 16 bases not matched to a gene. The CDR3 is 15 amino acids. The germline CDR1 and CDR2 sequences are MNHNS and SASEGT. The CDR3 loop reads CASILQGPLGPGYTF. The DNA for the CDR3 is TGTGCCAGCATTCTACAGGGGCCCCTAGGCCCCGGCTACACCTTC.

J is TRBJ1-2 and V is TRBV4-3; 8 bases fit TRBD1. J gave up 4 bases and V 5 bases, and 6 bases lay outside the gene matches. Germline lookup yields CDR1 LGHNA and CDR2 YSLEER. The CDR3 is 14 amino acids. CDR3 in amino acids: CASSMQGAGYGYTF. For the CDR3, the DNA is TGCGCCAGCAGCATGCAGGGGGCTGGCTATGGCTACACCTTC.

The chain employs TRBV11-2 and TRBJ1-2; 8 nucleotides line up with TRBD1. This CDR3 spans 15 amino acids. Germline trimming cut 1 base from V and 4 bases from J; bases unmatched to any gene: 5. Germline V gives CDR1 SGHAT, CDR2 FQNNGV. CDR3 nucleotide sequence: TGTGCCAGCAGCTTAGTGGCAGGGGGCGGCTATGGCTACACCTTC. Translating it yields CASSLVAGGGYGYTF.

This sequence joins TRBV9 and TRBJ2-7, with 8 bases lining up with TRBD2. This CDR3 is built from 16 residues. Germline CDR1 SGDLS, CDR2 YYNGEE. Trimming took 0 bases from V and 5 from J; bases not matched to a gene: 10. CDR3 nucleotide sequence: TGTGCCAGCAGCGTAGTTGCTGGCGGGGGGCCGAACGAGCAGTACTTC. Translating gives CASSVVAGGGPNEQYF.

The chain uses TRBV7-6 and TRBJ2-2; D is unresolved. The CDR3 is made up of 11 amino acids. Per the germline V gene, CDR1 is SGHVS and CDR2 is FNYEAQ. Trimming left V 6 bases short and J 8 bases short, with 7 bases between. The CDR3 sequence is CASRREGELFF. CDR3 DNA sequence: TGTGCCAGCAGACGCGAAGGGGAGCTGTTTTTT.

Here the CDR3 DNA reads TGTGCCAGCAGCGCCTTCAGGGGGCGCAGAGATACGCAGTATTTT. Its protein is CASSAFRGRRDTQYF. The genes are TRBV9 and TRBJ2-3; TRBD1 matches at 8 bases. V was pared by 3 bases and J by 5 bases, with 8 bases of the junction left unmatched. The germline CDR1 and CDR2 sequences are SGDLS and YYNGEE. The CDR3 covers 15 residues.

The chain uses TRBV15 and TRBJ1-3; 9 nucleotides match TRBD1. The germline CDR1 and CDR2 sequences are LNHNV and YYDKDF (reference sequence). V lost 1 base to trimming and J lost 4 bases; unmatched junction nucleotides: 2. The CDR3 runs 15 residues. The CDR3 protein is CATSRGGQGGNTIYF. The CDR3 DNA is TGTGCCACCAGCAGAGGGGGACAGGGAGGAAACACCATATATTTT. The entire variable domain, with the rest obtained from reference TRBV15 and TRBJ1-3, is as follows: DAMVIQNPRYQVTQFGKPVTLSCSQTLNHNVMYWYQQKSSQAPKLLFHYYDKDFNNEADTPDNFQSRRPNTSFCFLDIRSPGLGDTAMYLCATSRGGQGGNTIYFGEGSWLTVV.

V is TRBV10-3 and J is TRBJ1-3; D perhaps matches TRBD1 (5 bases). Germline V gene sequence: CDR1 ENHRY, CDR2 SYGVKD. CDR3 length equals 15 residues. V lost 3 bases, J lost 1 base, and 10 bases lay in between. CDR3 sequence reads: CAISDPRTSGNTIYF. CDR3 DNA sequence: TGTGCCATCAGTGACCCAAGGACATCTGGAAACACCATATATTTT.